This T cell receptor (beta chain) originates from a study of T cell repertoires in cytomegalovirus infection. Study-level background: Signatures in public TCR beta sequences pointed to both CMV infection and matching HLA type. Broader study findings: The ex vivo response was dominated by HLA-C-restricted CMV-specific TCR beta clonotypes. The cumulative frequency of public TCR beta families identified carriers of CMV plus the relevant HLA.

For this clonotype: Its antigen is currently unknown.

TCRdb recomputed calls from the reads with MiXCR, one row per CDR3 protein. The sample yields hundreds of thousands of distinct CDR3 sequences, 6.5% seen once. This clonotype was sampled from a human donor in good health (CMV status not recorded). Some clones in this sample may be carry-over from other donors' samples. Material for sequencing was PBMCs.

This chain's CDR3 is CASIADSNQPQHF. CDR3 in DNA: TGTGCCAGCATCGCAGATAGCAATCAGCCCCAGCATTTT. The chain joins TRBV6-1 to TRBJ1-5; D unclear. Per germline, CDR1 MNHNS and CDR2 SASEGT. There are 13 residues in the CDR3. Trimming left V 7 bases short and J 0 bases short, with 7 bases between.